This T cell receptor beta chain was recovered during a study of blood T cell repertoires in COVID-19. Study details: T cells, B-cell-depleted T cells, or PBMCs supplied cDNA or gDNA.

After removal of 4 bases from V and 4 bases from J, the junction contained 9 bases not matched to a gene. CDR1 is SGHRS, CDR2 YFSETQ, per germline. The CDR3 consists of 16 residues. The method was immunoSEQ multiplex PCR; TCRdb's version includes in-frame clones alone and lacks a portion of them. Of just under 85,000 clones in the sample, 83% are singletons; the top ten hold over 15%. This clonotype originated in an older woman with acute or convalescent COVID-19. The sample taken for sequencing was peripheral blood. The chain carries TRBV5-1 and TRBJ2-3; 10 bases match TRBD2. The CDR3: CASSPRLAGVADTQYF. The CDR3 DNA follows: TGCGCCAGCAGCCCCAGACTAGCGGGCGTCGCAGATACGCAGTATTTT.